Below, one T cell receptor (beta chain) is given with its context. This clone was detected only once. The antigen it recognizes is unknown. Base quality data are lacking; no much larger clone is found one base away. This sample is drawn from a study of CD8+ T cells in alopecia areata (dated by TCRdb to 2016 to 2018). Regarding the complete study: Treated patients were enrolled in an open-label pilot trial of oral tofacitinib, 5 to 10 mg twice daily, for moderate-to-severe alopecia areata. Patients received tofacitinib for 6 to 18 months and were then followed off drug for 6 months to check for delayed response and recurrence. For the treated patients, the SALT score, which quantifies what percentage of scalp surface area is affected, served as the measure of disease severity. To study T cell clonal expansion in alopecia areata, the researchers applied high-throughput TCRbeta sequencing to both the C3H/HeJ mouse model and human patients. On the human side, TCRbeta sequencing was run on scalp tissue and on sorted CD4+ and CD8+ peripheral blood T cells from healthy controls and from alopecia areata patients with either patchy or totalis/universalis disease. Biopsies were taken from tofacitinib-treated patients at baseline and again at 4 and 24 weeks into treatment, and several of those patients also had a later scalp biopsy. Scalp clonality was compared across normal scalp (n=4), patchy alopecia areata scalp (n=8), and alopecia totalis/universalis scalp (n=8). RNA was obtained with the PAXgene miRNA kit for fixed scalp, the miRNeasy kit for PBMCs, and the RNeasy kit for mouse skin. TCRbeta CDR3 regions were amplified by immunoSEQ multiplex PCR with 35 Vbeta forward and 13 Jbeta reverse primers.

Library construction relied on the immunoSEQ multiplex PCR assay. For TCR sequencing, RNA was extracted from every sample and reverse transcribed into cDNA to serve as template. SuperScript III was used for first-strand cDNA synthesis, primed with a 2:1 mix of oligo-dT and random hexamers. A synthetic immune receptor repertoire was used to assess amplification bias, and residual bias was removed computationally. As for the authors' bioinformatics: Raw reads were preprocessed for error removal, and CDR3 was defined according to IMGT conventions as running from the conserved cysteine to phenylalanine. Clonality was computed as 1 minus the Shannon entropy, with the entropy normalized by log2 of the number of productive unique TCRs. CD4 or CD8 identity of scalp clones was inferred by cross-referencing scalp TCRbeta sequences with sorted blood CD4 and CD8 repertoires. TCRdb limited this immuneACCESS table to in-frame rearrangements with V and J called. A share of clones is missing; checked studies link under half to unresolved V genes, and the rest is unexplained. The D gene and trimming were derived from the DNA, and the V and J assignments and clone size from that table. The sample includes about 140,000 clones, with roughly four fifths observed a single time. The top ten constitute just under 25% of the sample.

Summary of the overall study and its limitations: Compared with normal scalp, lesional scalp had higher clonality and more expanded CD8+ clones, particularly in alopecia totalis/universalis, a pattern that suggests antigenic drive. Compared with mice, TCR sequences shared between patients were less clear, possibly partly because of HLA diversity across the patient population. Because the treated cohort was small and included a single nonresponder, larger studies are needed to assess links between baseline CD8+ expansion and response. Tofacitinib significantly lowered scalp clonality and the number of expanded CD8+ clones among the top 100 scalp clones. Many expanded lesional clones persisted in scalp and blood during tofacitinib treatment, which may partly explain relapse after stopping treatment. Unlike mouse skin, where gammadelta T cells dominate, normal human skin contains resident alphabeta T cells that get sequenced too, which complicates analysis of the scalp TCR repertoire.

This specimen's time point label, interpreted: less than five weeks on oral tofacitinib. The treatment or condition tag for this specimen amounts to: oral pan-JAK inhibitor, 5-10 mg twice daily. Peripheral blood and lesional scalp punch biopsies were obtained from patients with alopecia areata. PBMCs were separated by density centrifugation and stained for CD3, CD4 and CD8, after which CD4+ and CD8+ T cells were sorted on a FACSAria. This specimen consisted of CD8+ T cells sorted from blood, obtained at week 4, from a patient treated with tofacitinib. This receptor was identified in a human donor with alopecia areata.

The CDR3 reads CASSLEDRNYEQYF. The nucleotide sequence reads TGTGCCAGCAGCTTGGAGGACAGAAACTACGAGCAGTACTTC. This receptor chain uses TRBV5-4 and TRBJ2-5, with a tentative D gene TRBD1 over 6 matching bases. TRBJ2-7 matches the DNA end more closely, so the J call is doubtful. CDR1 and CDR2 were assigned from the germline V gene (reference sequence) as SGHNT and YYREEE. Including cysteine and phenylalanine, the CDR3 has 14 amino acids. This entry keeps only the CDR3 DNA: 42 bases, framed from base 1.